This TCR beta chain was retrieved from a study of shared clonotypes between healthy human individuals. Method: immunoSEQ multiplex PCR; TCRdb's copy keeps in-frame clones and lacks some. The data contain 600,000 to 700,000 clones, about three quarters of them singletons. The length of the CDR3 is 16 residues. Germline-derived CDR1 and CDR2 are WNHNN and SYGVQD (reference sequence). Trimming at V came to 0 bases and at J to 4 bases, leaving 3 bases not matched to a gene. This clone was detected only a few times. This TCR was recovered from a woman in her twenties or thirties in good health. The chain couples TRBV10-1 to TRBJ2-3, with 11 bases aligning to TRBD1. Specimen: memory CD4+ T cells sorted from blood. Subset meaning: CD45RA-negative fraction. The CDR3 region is CASSESGTGGADTQYF. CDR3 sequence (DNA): TGCGCCAGCAGTGAGTCGGGGACAGGGGGAGCAGATACGCAGTATTTT.